A single sample gave rise to the 23 T cell receptor beta chains below, sequenced in a study of blood T cell repertoires in COVID-19. Libraries were prepared by immunoSEQ multiplex PCR; TCRdb keeps only in-frame clonotypes and omits some of them. The sample lists 220,000 or so clones; roughly 84% were seen once. Specimen: peripheral blood. The receptors were sampled from an elderly woman with acute or convalescent COVID-19.

This chain uses TRBV27 with TRBJ2-7; 8 positions match TRBD2. Trimming took 5 bases from V and 1 from J; bases not matched to a gene: 4. Germline V CDR1 and CDR2: MNHEY, SMNVEV (reference sequence). This CDR3 contains 14 residues. CDR3: CASSKTSASYEQYF. The CDR3 DNA is TGTGCCAGCAGTAAGACTAGCGCGTCCTACGAGCAGTACTTC.

The chain joins TRBV5-1 to TRBJ1-6, with TRBD1 as a possible D gene (6 bases). The CDR3 is 16 amino acids. From germline, CDR1 is SGHRS and CDR2 YFSETQ. V was shortened by 0 bases and J by 9 bases, with 16 bases between the two germline ends. CDR3 sequence reads: CASSLAGQGNFSPLHF. CDR3 bases: TGCGCCAGCAGCTTGGCCGGCCAGGGGAATTTTTCACCCCTCCACTTT.

This clone was recorded once. This rearrangement joins TRBV28 to TRBJ1-1, with 7 bases aligning to TRBD1. CDR3 length: 15 residues. CDR1 and CDR2 (germline): MDHEN, SYDVKM. V shed 6 bases and J 1 base; nucleotides not matched to a gene: 8. As DNA, the CDR3 is TGTGCCAGCAGACCGGACAGGAGGCAGAACACTGAAGCTTTCTTT. Residues: CASRPDRRQNTEAFF.

The chain links TRBV4-1 to TRBJ2-1; 12 positions agree with TRBD2. Germline values: CDR1 MGHRA, CDR2 YSYEKL. V dropped 0 bases and J dropped 10; count of bases not matched to a gene: 10. The CDR3 length is 17 residues. CDR3 nucleotide sequence: TGCGCCAGCAGCCAAGATCAAATGGGACTAGCGGGCCGCGAGCAGTTCTTC. This translates into CASSQDQMGLAGREQFF.

The chain combines TRBV27 with TRBJ1-1, with TRBD1 matching over 9 bases. V shed 7 bases and J 1 base; nucleotides not matched to a gene: 10. The V gene's germline CDR1 is MNHEY and CDR2 SMNVEV (reference sequence). The CDR3 has 16 residues. In DNA form, the CDR3 reads TGTGCCAGCACTCCCTGGGGGACAGGGCGGAACACTGAAGCTTTCTTT. This encodes CASTPWGTGRNTEAFF.

This rearrangement joins TRBV15 to TRBJ2-3; D is possibly TRBD2 (5 bases). This CDR3 contains 16 residues. Germline V CDR1 and CDR2: LNHNV, YYDKDF (reference sequence). The V gene lost 1 base and the J gene lost 1 base, with 12 bases spanning the gap. This CDR3 reads CATSRARSGGTDTQYF. The CDR3 region has the DNA TGTGCCACCAGCAGAGCCCGCAGCGGAGGCACAGATACGCAGTATTTT.

The gene calls are TRBV7-2 and TRBJ1-1; D uncertain. This CDR3 has 16 residues. In germline, CDR1 is SGHTA, CDR2 FQGNSA. The V end lost 2 bases, the J end lost 1 base, and 14 bases lay between the germline ends. DNA for the CDR3: TGTGCCAGCAGCTTACAGGCAGCGGAAGGGAACACTGAAGCTTTCTTT. Protein: CASSLQAAEGNTEAFF. The complete variable domain, with remaining parts taken from reference TRBV7-2 and TRBJ1-1, reads GAGVSQSPSNKVTEKGKDVELRCDPISGHTALYWYRQSLGQGLEFLIYFQGNSAPDKSGLPSDRFSAERTGGSVSTLTIQRTQQEDSAVYLCASSLQAAEGNTEAFFGQGTRLTVV.

V is TRBV14 and J is TRBJ1-4; D not certain. The CDR3 is 12 amino acids. The V gene's germline CDR1 is SGHDN and CDR2 FVKESK. The V and J ends lost 1 base and 7 bases respectively, with 4 bases between them. CDR3 loop: CASSQAGEKLFF. For the CDR3, the DNA is TGTGCCAGCAGCCAAGCAGGTGAAAAACTGTTTTTT.

This chain uses TRBV6-1 with TRBJ1-1, with 8 nucleotides matching TRBD1. Looked up from germline, CDR1 is MNHNS and CDR2 is SASEGT. Trimming took 4 bases from V and 1 from J; bases not matched to a gene: 11. This CDR3 is built from 17 residues. The CDR3 here is CASSVAGGLIRNTEAFF. CDR3 nucleotides: TGTGCCAGCAGTGTGGCAGGGGGCTTGATCCGGAACACTGAAGCTTTCTTT.

The chain links TRBV11-3 to TRBJ1-3; D unresolved. The CDR3 runs to 15 residues. Germline CDR1 and CDR2: SGHNT and YENEEA. V shed 3 bases and J shed 3 bases, with 12 bases lying between them. The CDR3 sequence is CASSLNQLDGNTIYF. The CDR3 DNA is TGTGCCAGCAGCTTGAACCAACTCGATGGAAACACCATATATTTT.

The chain employs TRBV6-2 or TRBV6-3 and TRBJ1-1, with D uncertain. This CDR3 has 15 residues. V was trimmed by 2 bases and J by 2 bases, leaving 12 bases between them. The germline CDR1 and CDR2 sequences are MNHEY and SVGEGT. CDR3 region: CASSYGRAGNTEAFF. CDR3 nucleotide sequence: TGTGCCAGCAGTTACGGGAGGGCTGGCAACACTGAAGCTTTCTTT.

This clone occurred once. V and J are TRBV7-9 and TRBJ1-1; the D gene is possibly TRBD1 (5 bases). The CDR3 runs to 11 residues. Trimming left V 4 bases short and J 7 bases short, with 7 bases between. CDR1 is SEHNR, CDR2 FQNEAQ, per germline (reference sequence). Here the CDR3 DNA reads TGTGCCAGCAGCTATACAGGTGAAGCTTTCTTT. Its protein is CASSYTGEAFF. The full variable domain, completed using reference TRBV7-9 and TRBJ1-1, is DTGVSQNPRHKITKRGQNVTFRCDPISEHNRLYWYRQTLGQGPEFLTYFQNEAQLEKSRLLSDRFSAERPKGSFSTLEIQRTEQGDSAMYLCASSYTGEAFFGQGTRLTVV.

This chain joins TRBV7-2 and TRBJ1-3; D call uncertain. The CDR3 is made up of 13 amino acids. V lost 6 bases and J lost 0, with 6 bases in between. CDR1 and CDR2 from the germline V gene are SGHTA and FQGNSA. The CDR3 protein is CASSSVSGNTIYF. For the CDR3, the DNA is TGTGCCAGCAGTTCGGTCTCTGGAAACACCATATATTTT.

The V and J genes are TRBV9 and TRBJ2-1, with TRBD1 matching 7 bases. V lost 0 bases and J lost 1; bases outside the gene matches: 4. Germline CDR1 and CDR2: SGDLS and YYNGEE. The CDR3 loop spans 16 amino acids. The CDR3 bases are TGTGCCAGCAGCGTAGTGGGGGACAGATCCTACAATGAGCAGTTCTTC. This codes for CASSVVGDRSYNEQFF.

The chain carries TRBV28 and TRBJ1-5, with TRBD1 matching over 10 bases. The trim removed 7 bases at V and 4 bases at J, leaving 7 bases unmatched. Germline V gene data show CDR1 as MDHEN and CDR2 as SYDVKM. The CDR3 runs 15 residues. This CDR3 is CASIWGQGYNQPQHF. For the CDR3, the DNA is TGTGCCAGCATTTGGGGACAGGGGTATAATCAGCCCCAGCATTTT.

The CDR3 bases are TGTGCCAGCAGCAGGGACAGCCCCGGGGAGCTGTTTTTT. It codes for CASSRDSPGELFF. This chain connects TRBV7-9 to TRBJ2-2; 7 bases agree with TRBD1. CDR3 length: 13 residues. The V segment lost 5 bases and the J segment 6 bases; nucleotides outside the gene matches: 3. CDR1 and CDR2 (germline): SEHNR, FQNEAQ (reference sequence). The variable domain in full, completed from reference TRBV7-9 and TRBJ2-2, reads DTGVSQNPRHKITKRGQNVTFRCDPISEHNRLYWYRQTLGQGPEFLTYFQNEAQLEKSRLLSDRFSAERPKGSFSTLEIQRTEQGDSAMYLCASSRDSPGELFFGEGSRLTVL.

The V gene is TRBV5-1, the J gene TRBJ2-3; 8 bases fit TRBD2. In germline, CDR1 is SGHRS, CDR2 YFSETQ. The CDR3 is 14 amino acids. Trimming at V came to 3 bases and at J to 5 bases, leaving 5 bases not matched to a gene. The CDR3 nucleotides read TGCGCCAGCAGCTGGCCAGGGACTAGAGATACGCAGTATTTT. Its protein is CASSWPGTRDTQYF.

The chain employs TRBV5-1 and TRBJ1-4; perhaps TRBD1 as D (5 bases). CDR1 and CDR2 from the germline V gene are SGHRS and YFSETQ. Deletions cut 0 bases from V and 3 bases from J, with 9 bases between. CDR3 size: 15 residues. The CDR3 sequence is CASSLVGGSNEKLFF. CDR3 nucleotide sequence: TGCGCCAGCAGCTTGGTCGGGGGGTCTAATGAAAAACTGTTTTTT. The variable domain in full, with the rest retrieved from reference TRBV5-1 and TRBJ1-4, is KAGVTQTPRYLIKTRGQQVTLSCSPISGHRSVSWYQQTPGQGLQFLFEYFSETQRNKGNFPGRFSGRQFSNSRSEMNVSTLELGDSALYLCASSLVGGSNEKLFFGSGTQLSVL.

CDR3: CASSTYRVREGNTIYF. The DNA for the CDR3 is TGTGCCAGCAGCACCTACAGGGTCAGGGAAGGAAACACCATATATTTT. The V and J genes are TRBV9 and TRBJ1-3; D is possibly TRBD1 (6 bases). CDR3 size: 16 residues. V was trimmed by 4 bases and J by 4 bases, leaving 18 bases between them. Germline CDR1 SGDLS, CDR2 YYNGEE.

This chain uses TRBV27 with TRBJ1-2, with D possibly matching TRBD1 (5 bases). The CDR3 has 13 amino acids. Trimming cost V 4 bases and J 3 bases, with 9 bases left between them. Looked up from germline, CDR1 is MNHEY and CDR2 is SMNVEV (reference sequence). This CDR3 is CASSSQVDYGYTF. The CDR3 DNA reads TGTGCCAGCAGTTCACAGGTAGACTATGGCTACACCTTC.

This chain links TRBV7-2 with TRBJ2-5, with 7 bases that match TRBD1. Germline CDR1 reads SGHTA; CDR2 reads FQGNSA. The CDR3 has 14 residues. Losses at the gene ends were 5 bases for V and 2 bases for J; bases not matched to a gene: 5. Here the CDR3 DNA reads TGTGCCAGCAGCCTAGGGACAGCTCAAGAGACCCAGTACTTC. Its protein product is CASSLGTAQETQYF.

This chain uses TRBV7-9 with TRBJ2-7; 8 bases align to TRBD2. Trimming cost V 5 bases and J 0 bases; bases outside gene matches: 9. The CDR3 is 16 amino acids. Per germline, CDR1 SEHNR and CDR2 FQNEAQ (reference sequence). CDR3 sequence reads: CASSPSGGTGSYEQYF. In DNA form, the CDR3 reads TGTGCCAGCAGCCCCTCGGGGGGGACGGGCTCCTACGAGCAGTACTTC.

This clone was observed a handful of times. This chain links TRBV28 with TRBJ1-2, with 8 bases aligning to TRBD1. V lost 8 bases to trimming and J lost 4 bases; unmatched junction nucleotides: 6. CDR1 MDHEN and CDR2 SYDVKM come from the germline V gene. The CDR3 extends over 13 amino acids. CDR3 loop: CASGQGPRYGYTF. The DNA for the CDR3 is TGTGCCAGCGGACAGGGCCCCCGCTATGGCTACACCTTC.